These T cell receptor beta chains were read from a single sample in a study of cytomegalovirus exposure and HLA in healthy donors. TCRdb's table, derived via immunoSEQ multiplex PCR, lists solely in-frame clones and lacks some. The sample yields around 200,000 clones, around 79% seen once. Sequencing was done on a sample of PBMCs. Source of these receptors: a woman in her late teens or twenties in good health and CMV-seronegative. Both conserved end residues are part of each CDR3. A D gene is named only where the DNA matches it firmly. The size field is filled for only some rows; it gives once, few, many or a size class.

clone size,J gene,D gene,V gene,CDR3 protein,CDR3 DNA
NA,TRBJ2-2,NA,TRBV6-5,CASRRNTGELFF,TGTGCCAGCAGGAGGAACACCGGGGAGCTGTTTTTT
NA,TRBJ2-3,NA,TRBV9,CASIGTQSDTQYF,TGTGCCAGCATAGGGACTCAATCAGATACGCAGTATTTT
NA,TRBJ1-4,NA,TRBV7-9,CASSLPGDDEKLFF,TGTGCCAGCAGCTTACCGGGGGACGACGAAAAACTGTTTTTT
NA,TRBJ2-7,NA,TRBV2,CASSDRASYEQYF,TGTGCCAGCAGTGACAGGGCCTCCTACGAGCAGTACTTC
NA,TRBJ2-1,NA,TRBV19,CASSPVPASEQFF,TGTGCCAGTAGTCCCGTTCCAGCGAGTGAGCAGTTCTTC
NA,TRBJ2-1,TRBD1,TRBV7-3,CASSLNRGPYNEQFF,TGTGCCAGCAGCCTGAACAGGGGGCCCTACAATGAGCAGTTCTTC
few,TRBJ2-2,NA,TRBV4-3,CASSQGSQGPRAGELFF,TGCGCCAGCAGCCAAGGCTCACAGGGCCCTCGTGCCGGGGAGCTGTTTTTT
NA,TRBJ1-5,NA,TRBV2,CASSEVGVGNQPQHF,TGTGCCAGCAGTGAGGTGGGCGTCGGCAATCAGCCCCAGCATTTT
few,TRBJ1-5,NA,TRBV19,CASRFGLAGQPQHF,TGTGCCAGTAGATTCGGACTCGCGGGGCAGCCCCAGCATTTT
NA,TRBJ1-4,TRBD1,TRBV7-9,CASSLMDRINEKLFF,TGTGCCAGCAGTCTCATGGACAGGATAAATGAAAAACTGTTTTTT
NA,TRBJ1-2,NA,TRBV29-1,CSVSQGSYGYTF,TGCAGCGTTTCACAGGGCTCCTATGGCTACACCTTC
NA,TRBJ2-2,NA,TRBV7-3,CASSLVNGELFF,TGTGCCAGCAGCTTAGTAAACGGGGAGCTGTTTTTT
NA,TRBJ1-2,NA,TRBV29-1,CSVEGPGYGYTF,TGCAGCGTTGAAGGACCCGGGTATGGCTACACCTTC
NA,TRBJ2-1,TRBD2,TRBV7-9,CASSPGLADRRNEQFF,TGTGCCAGCAGCCCAGGACTAGCGGACCGGCGCAATGAGCAGTTCTTC
NA,TRBJ1-5,TRBD1,TRBV5-6,CASSRTGGNQPQHF,TGTGCCAGCAGCAGGACAGGGGGCAATCAGCCCCAGCATTTT
NA,TRBJ1-1,NA,TRBV28,CASRLPGREAFF,TGTGCCAGCAGGCTCCCGGGTCGAGAAGCTTTCTTT
NA,TRBJ2-1,NA,TRBV5-1,CASSLTGNSYNEQFF,TGCGCCAGCAGCCTTACAGGGAACAGCTACAATGAGCAGTTCTTC
NA,TRBJ1-1,NA,TRBV19,CASPSNTEAFF,TGTGCCAGTCCCTCGAACACTGAAGCTTTCTTT
NA,TRBJ2-4,TRBD2,TRBV6-5,CASSTGGEDIQYF,TGTGCCAGCAGTACTGGGGGGGAGGACATTCAGTACTTC
few,TRBJ1-6,TRBD1,TRBV7-3,CASSWGQGSPLHF,TGTGCCAGCAGCTGGGGACAGGGTTCACCCCTCCACTTT
NA,TRBJ2-1,NA,TRBV27,CASSLAGTYNEQFF,TGTGCCAGCAGTTTAGCGGGCACCTACAATGAGCAGTTCTTC
NA,TRBJ2-2,NA,TRBV10-1,CASSEGYEGGELFF,TGCGCCAGCAGTGAAGGATACGAGGGCGGGGAGCTGTTTTTT
NA,TRBJ2-7,TRBD2,TRBV5-1,CASSLEAGVTDEQYF,TGCGCCAGCAGCTTGGAGGCGGGAGTAACCGACGAGCAGTACTTC
NA,TRBJ2-3,NA,TRBV29-1,CSARQYSSTDTQYF,TGCAGCGCTCGACAGTATTCTAGCACAGATACGCAGTATTTT
few,TRBJ2-7,TRBD1,TRBV5-1,CASSLGQVSYEQYF,TGCGCCAGCAGCTTAGGACAGGTCTCCTACGAGCAGTACTTC